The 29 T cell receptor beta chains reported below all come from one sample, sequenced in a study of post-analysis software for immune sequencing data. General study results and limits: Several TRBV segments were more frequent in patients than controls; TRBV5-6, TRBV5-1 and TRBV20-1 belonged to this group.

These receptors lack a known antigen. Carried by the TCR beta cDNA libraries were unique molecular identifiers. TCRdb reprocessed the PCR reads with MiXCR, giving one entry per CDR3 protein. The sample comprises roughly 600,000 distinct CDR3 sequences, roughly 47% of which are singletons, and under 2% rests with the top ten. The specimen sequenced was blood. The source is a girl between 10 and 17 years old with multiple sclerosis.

The CDR3 DNA is TGCAGTGCCTCCGGGACTAGCGGGGGTTACAATGGGCAGTACTTC. This encodes CSASGTSGGYNGQYF. V is TRBV20-1 and J is TRBJ2-5, with TRBD2 matching 14 bases. CDR1 is DFQATT, CDR2 SNEGSKA, per germline (reference sequence). V lost 6 bases and J lost 11; bases outside the gene matches: 14. The CDR3 spans 15 residues.

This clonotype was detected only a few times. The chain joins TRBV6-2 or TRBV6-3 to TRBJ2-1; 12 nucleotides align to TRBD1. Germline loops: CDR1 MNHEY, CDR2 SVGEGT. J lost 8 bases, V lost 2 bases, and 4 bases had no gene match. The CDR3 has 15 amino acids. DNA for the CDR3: TGTGCCAGCAGTTACGGGACAGGGGGCGGCTATGAGCAGTTCTTC. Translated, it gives CASSYGTGGGYEQFF.

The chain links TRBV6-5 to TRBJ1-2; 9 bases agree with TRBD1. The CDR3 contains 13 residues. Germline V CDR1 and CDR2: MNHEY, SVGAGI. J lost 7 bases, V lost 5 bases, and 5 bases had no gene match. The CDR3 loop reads CASSMGQGLGYTF. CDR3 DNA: TGTGCCAGCAGTATGGGACAGGGTCTTGGCTACACCTTC.

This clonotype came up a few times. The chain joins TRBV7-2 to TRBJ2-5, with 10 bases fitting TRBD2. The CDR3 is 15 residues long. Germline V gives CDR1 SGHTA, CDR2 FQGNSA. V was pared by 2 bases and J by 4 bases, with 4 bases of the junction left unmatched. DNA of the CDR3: TGTGCCAGCAGCTTAAGCGGGGGGGCGGGAGAGACCCAGTACTTC. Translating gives CASSLSGGAGETQYF.

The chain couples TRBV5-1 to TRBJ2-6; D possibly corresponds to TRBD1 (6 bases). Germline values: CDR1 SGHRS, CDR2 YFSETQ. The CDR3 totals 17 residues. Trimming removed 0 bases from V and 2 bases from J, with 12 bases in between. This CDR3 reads CASSLEQGTAGANVLTF. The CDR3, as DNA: TGCGCCAGCAGCTTGGAACAGGGTACGGCTGGGGCCAACGTCCTGACTTTC.

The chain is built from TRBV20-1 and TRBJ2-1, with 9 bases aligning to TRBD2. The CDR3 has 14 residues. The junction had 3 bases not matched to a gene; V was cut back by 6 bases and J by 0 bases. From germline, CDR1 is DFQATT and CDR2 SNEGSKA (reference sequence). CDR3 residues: CSASSGSSYNEQFF. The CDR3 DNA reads TGCAGTGCCAGTAGCGGGAGCTCCTACAATGAGCAGTTCTTC.

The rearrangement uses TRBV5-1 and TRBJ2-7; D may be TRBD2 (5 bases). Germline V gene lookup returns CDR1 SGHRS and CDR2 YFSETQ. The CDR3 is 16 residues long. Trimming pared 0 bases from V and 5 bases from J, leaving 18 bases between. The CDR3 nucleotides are TGCGCCAGCAGCTTGGGTGTTAGGACTCCCGAACACGAGCAGTACTTC. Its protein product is CASSLGVRTPEHEQYF.

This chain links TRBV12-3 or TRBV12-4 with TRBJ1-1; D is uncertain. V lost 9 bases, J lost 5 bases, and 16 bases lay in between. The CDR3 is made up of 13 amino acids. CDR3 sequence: CASSISSRTEAFF. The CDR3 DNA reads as TGTGCCAGTTCGATTTCGAGTAGGACTGAAGCTTTCTTT.

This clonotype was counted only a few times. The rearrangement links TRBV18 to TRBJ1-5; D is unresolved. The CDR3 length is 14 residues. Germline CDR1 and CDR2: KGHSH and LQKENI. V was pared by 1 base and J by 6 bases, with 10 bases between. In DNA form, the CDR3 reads TGTGCCAGCTCACCACGTGGGGTGGCTCAGCCCCAGCATTTT. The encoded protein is CASSPRGVAQPQHF.

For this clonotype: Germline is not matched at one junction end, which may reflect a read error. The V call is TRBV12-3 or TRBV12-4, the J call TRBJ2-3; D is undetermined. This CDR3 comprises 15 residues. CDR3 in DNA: TGTGCCAGCAGTTTGGGATCTGTGGGGTCAGATGCGCAGTATTTT. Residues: CASSLGSVGSDAQYF.

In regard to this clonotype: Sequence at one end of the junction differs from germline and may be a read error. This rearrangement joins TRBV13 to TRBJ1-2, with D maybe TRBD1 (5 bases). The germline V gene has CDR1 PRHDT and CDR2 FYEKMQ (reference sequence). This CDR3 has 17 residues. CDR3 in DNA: TGTGCCAGTAGCTTATTTGGGGCAGGGTTATACGAGGATGGCTACACCTTC. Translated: CASSLFGAGLYEDGYTF.

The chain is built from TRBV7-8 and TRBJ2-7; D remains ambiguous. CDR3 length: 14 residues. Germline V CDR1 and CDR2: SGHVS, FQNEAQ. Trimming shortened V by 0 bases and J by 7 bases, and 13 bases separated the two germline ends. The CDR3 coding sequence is TGTGCCAGCAGCTTAGCATATGTCCTCTGGGAGCAGTACTTC. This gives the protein CASSLAYVLWEQYF.

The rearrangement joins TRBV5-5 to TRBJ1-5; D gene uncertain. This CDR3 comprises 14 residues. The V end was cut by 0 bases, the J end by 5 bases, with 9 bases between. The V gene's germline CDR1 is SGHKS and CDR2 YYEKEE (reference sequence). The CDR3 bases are TGTGCCAGCAGCTTGGACTCGGTGGATCAGCCCCAGCATTTT. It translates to CASSLDSVDQPQHF.

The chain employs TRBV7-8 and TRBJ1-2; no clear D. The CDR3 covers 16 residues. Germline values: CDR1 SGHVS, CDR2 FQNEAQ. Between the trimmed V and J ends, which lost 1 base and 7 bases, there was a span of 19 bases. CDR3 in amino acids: CASSLDWSPQLGGYTF. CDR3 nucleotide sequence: TGTGCCAGCAGCTTAGACTGGTCACCACAGCTCGGTGGCTACACCTTC. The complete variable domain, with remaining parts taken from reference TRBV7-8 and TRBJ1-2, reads GAGVSQSPRYKVAKRGQDVALRCDPISGHVSLFWYQQALGQGPEFLTYFQNEAQLDKSGLPSDRFFAERPEGSVSTLKIQRTQQEDSAVYLCASSLDWSPQLGGYTFGSGTRLTVV.

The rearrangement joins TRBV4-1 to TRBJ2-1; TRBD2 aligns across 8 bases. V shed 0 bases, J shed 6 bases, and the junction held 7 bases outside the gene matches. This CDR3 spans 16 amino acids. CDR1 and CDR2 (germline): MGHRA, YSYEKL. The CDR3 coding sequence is TGCGCCAGCAGCCAAGAAGGCGCGGGAGGCTCCAATGAGCAGTTCTTC. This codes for CASSQEGAGGSNEQFF.

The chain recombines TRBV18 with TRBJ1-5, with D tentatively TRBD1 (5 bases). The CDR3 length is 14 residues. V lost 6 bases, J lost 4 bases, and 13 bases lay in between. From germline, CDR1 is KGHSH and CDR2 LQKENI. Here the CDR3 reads CASSLGGVNQPQHF. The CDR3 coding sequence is TGTGCCAGCTCTCTGGGGGGTGTAAATCAGCCCCAGCATTTT.

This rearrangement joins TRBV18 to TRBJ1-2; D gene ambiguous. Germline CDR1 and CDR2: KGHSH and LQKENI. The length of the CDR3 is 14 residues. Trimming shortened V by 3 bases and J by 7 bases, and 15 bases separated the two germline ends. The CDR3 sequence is CASSPVSSSAGYTF. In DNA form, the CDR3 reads TGTGCCAGCTCACCGGTTAGCTCTTCAGCTGGCTACACCTTC.

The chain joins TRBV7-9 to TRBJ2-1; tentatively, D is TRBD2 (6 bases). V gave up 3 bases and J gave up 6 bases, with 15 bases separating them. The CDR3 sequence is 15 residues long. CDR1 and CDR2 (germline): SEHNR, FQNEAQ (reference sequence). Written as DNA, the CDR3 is TGTGCCAGCAGCTTTGATGGGGGGATTTCCAATGAGCAGTTCTTC. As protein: CASSFDGGISNEQFF.

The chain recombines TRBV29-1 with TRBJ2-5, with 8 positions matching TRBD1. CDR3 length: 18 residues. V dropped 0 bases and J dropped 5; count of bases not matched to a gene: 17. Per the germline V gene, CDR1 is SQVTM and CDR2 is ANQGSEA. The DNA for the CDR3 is TGCAGCGTTGAAGAGGTTCCCCACACAGGGGGGTTTGGGGAGACCCAGTACTTC. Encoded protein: CSVEEVPHTGGFGETQYF. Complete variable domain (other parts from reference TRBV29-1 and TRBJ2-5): SAVISQKPSRDICQRGTSLTIQCQVDSQVTMMFWYRQQPGQSLTLIATANQGSEATYESGFVIDKFPISRPNLTFSTLTVSNMSPEDSSIYLCSVEEVPHTGGFGETQYFGPGTRLLVL.

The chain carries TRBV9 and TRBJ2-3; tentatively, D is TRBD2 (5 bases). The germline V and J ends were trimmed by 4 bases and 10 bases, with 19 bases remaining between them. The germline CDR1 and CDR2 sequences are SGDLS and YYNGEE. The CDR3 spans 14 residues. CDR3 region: CASSSPAARAPQYF. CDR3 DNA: TGTGCCAGCAGCTCCCCCGCGGCGCGGGCTCCGCAGTATTTT.

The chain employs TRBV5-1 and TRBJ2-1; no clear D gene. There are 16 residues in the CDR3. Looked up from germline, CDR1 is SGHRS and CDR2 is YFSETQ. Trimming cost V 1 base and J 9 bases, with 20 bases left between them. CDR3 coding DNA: TGCGCCAGCAGCTTGATGAGTATGGCTCTTTCAGGTGAGCAGTTCTTC. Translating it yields CASSLMSMALSGEQFF.

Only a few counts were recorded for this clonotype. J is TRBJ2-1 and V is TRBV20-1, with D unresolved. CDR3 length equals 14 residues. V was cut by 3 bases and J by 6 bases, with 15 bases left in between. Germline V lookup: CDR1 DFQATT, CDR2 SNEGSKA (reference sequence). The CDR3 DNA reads TGCAGTGCTAGCACGCGCCGGGCTTCCAATGAGCAGTTCTTC. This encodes CSASTRRASNEQFF.

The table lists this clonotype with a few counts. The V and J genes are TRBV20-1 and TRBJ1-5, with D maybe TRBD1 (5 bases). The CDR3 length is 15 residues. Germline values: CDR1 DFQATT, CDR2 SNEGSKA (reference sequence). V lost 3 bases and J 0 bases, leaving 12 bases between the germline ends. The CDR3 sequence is CSASQRGYSNQPQHF. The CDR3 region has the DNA TGCAGTGCTAGCCAGAGGGGATATAGCAATCAGCCCCAGCATTTT.

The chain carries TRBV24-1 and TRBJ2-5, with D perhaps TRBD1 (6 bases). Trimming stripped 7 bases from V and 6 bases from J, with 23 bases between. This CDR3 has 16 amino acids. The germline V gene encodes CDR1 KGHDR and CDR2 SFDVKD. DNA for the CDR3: TGTGCCACCAGACACCCTCCAGGGGCAGGACTGAAGACCCAGTACTTC. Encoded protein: CATRHPPGAGLKTQYF.

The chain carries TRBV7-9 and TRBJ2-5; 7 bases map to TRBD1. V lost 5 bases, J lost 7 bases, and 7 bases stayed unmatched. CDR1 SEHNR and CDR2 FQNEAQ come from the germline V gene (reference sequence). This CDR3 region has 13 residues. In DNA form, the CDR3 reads TGTGCCAGCAGCCCCCAAGGGGGCTGGACCCAGTACTTC. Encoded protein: CASSPQGGWTQYF.

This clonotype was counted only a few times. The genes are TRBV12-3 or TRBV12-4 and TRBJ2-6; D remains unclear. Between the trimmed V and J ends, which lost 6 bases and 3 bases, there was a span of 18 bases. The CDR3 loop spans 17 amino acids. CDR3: CASRPNGGTVGANVLTF. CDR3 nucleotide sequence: TGTGCCAGCAGACCGAACGGTGGCACGGTTGGGGCCAACGTCCTGACTTTC.

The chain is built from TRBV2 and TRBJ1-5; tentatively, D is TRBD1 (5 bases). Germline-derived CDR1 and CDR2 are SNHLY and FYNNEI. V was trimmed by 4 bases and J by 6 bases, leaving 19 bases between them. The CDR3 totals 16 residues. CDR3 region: CASSGHQGIGSQPQHF. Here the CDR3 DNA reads TGTGCCAGCAGTGGACACCAGGGTATCGGGAGTCAGCCCCAGCATTTT.

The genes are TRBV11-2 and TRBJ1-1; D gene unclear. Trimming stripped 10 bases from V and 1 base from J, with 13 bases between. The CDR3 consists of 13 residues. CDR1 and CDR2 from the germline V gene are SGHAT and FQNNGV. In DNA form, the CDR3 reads TGTGCCACCAGACAATTTACGAACACTGAAGCTTTCTTT. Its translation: CATRQFTNTEAFF.

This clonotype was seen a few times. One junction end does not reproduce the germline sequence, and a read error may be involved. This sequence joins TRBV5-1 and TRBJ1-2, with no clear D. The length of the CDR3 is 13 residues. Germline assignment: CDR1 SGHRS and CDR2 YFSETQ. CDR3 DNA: TGTGCCAGCAGTTTCAATACTAACTATGGCTACACCTTC. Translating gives CASSFNTNYGYTF.